This T cell receptor beta chain stems from a study of control samples from healthy donors and cancer patients. Assay: immunoSEQ multiplex PCR; the TCRdb copy retains only in-frame clones and omits some. The data show tens of thousands of clones, with roughly 84% seen just once and approximately 38% held by the top ten. Germline V gives CDR1 MNHEY, CDR2 SVGAGI. This CDR3 contains 14 residues. Trimming took off 2 bases at V and 6 bases at J, with 13 bases between the two ends. The J gene is TRBJ1-2, the V gene TRBV6-5; the D gene is possibly TRBD1 (5 bases). Sequenced material: PBMCs. The source is a man in his 70s with lung cancer. CDR3 nucleotide sequence: TGTGCCAGCAGTTACCGGGCGACCAGGGATGGCTACACCTTC. Encoded protein: CASSYRATRDGYTF.